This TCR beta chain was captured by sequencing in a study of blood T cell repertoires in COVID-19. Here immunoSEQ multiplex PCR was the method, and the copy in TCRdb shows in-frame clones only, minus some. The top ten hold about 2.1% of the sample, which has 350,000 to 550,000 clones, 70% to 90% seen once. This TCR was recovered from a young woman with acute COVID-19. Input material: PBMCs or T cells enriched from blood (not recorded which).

CDR3 nucleotides: TGCAGCGTTGCTTTCCGAATGGACAGCCTTAGCACAGATACGCAGTATTTT. It codes for CSVAFRMDSLSTDTQYF. This chain uses TRBV29-1 with TRBJ2-3, with D maybe TRBD1 (6 bases). The germline CDR1 and CDR2 sequences are SQVTM and ANQGSEA. This CDR3 has 17 residues. Trimming took off 4 bases at V and 0 bases at J, with 20 bases between the two ends.